The 32 T cell receptor beta chains presented below share a single source sample, sequenced in a study of cytomegalovirus exposure and HLA in healthy donors (dated by TCRdb to about 2017). Libraries were built with the immunoSEQ multiplex PCR assay. The source is immuneACCESS, and TCRdb retained only in-frame sequences with V and J called. Part of the clones is not carried over; for the studies checked, unresolved V genes explain less than half of this, and the remainder is unexplained. Within this sample are hundreds of thousands of clones, with approximately 87% of them counted one time only. The top ten clones comprise roughly 5.4% of the sample. Sequencing was carried out using PBMCs. These receptors originate from a woman aged 18-29 years in good health and CMV-seronegative.

The chain uses TRBV15 and TRBJ1-2; 7 bases are a match to TRBD1. The J segment lost 7 bases and the V segment lost 1 base, leaving 9 bases of the junction unmatched. Germline V gene data show CDR1 as LNHNV and CDR2 as YYDKDF (reference sequence). The CDR3 spans 15 residues. As DNA, the CDR3 is TGTGCCACCAGCAGAGTACCGACAGGGAGCTTTGGCTACACCTTC. Translating it yields CATSRVPTGSFGYTF.

The rearrangement joins TRBV2 to TRBJ2-7; D is possibly TRBD2 (6 bases). Germline V gives CDR1 SNHLY, CDR2 FYNNEI. The CDR3 runs 15 residues. V lost 9 bases, J lost 0 bases, and 18 bases lay in between. CDR3 sequence reads: CARGGAEALSYEQYF. The CDR3 DNA is TGTGCCAGGGGGGGAGCGGAAGCTCTCTCCTACGAGCAGTACTTC.

This chain connects TRBV11-3 to TRBJ2-7; 8 positions agree with TRBD1. There are 14 residues in the CDR3. Germline V gives CDR1 SGHNT, CDR2 YENEEA. V dropped 3 bases and J dropped 1; count of bases not matched to a gene: 2. CDR3 nucleotide sequence: TGTGCCAGCAGCTTCGGACAGGGATCCTACGAGCAGTACTTC. Protein product: CASSFGQGSYEQYF.

The rearrangement links TRBV30 to TRBJ1-5; D ambiguous. CDR3 size: 14 residues. The germline V gene has CDR1 GTSNPN and CDR2 SVGIG (reference sequence). V lost 2 bases and J 1 base, leaving 9 bases between the germline ends. The chain's CDR3 is CAWSLPRSNQPQHF. CDR3 nucleotides: TGTGCCTGGAGTCTCCCAAGGAGCAATCAGCCCCAGCATTTT. The full variable domain, its missing parts supplied by reference TRBV30 and TRBJ1-5, is SQTIHQWPATLVQPVGSPLSLECTVEGTSNPNLYWYRQAAGRGLQLLFYSVGIGQISSEVPQNLSASRPQDRQFILSSKKLLLSDSGFYLCAWSLPRSNQPQHFGDGTRLSIL.

The CDR3 DNA follows: TGCGCCAGCAGCCAAGTTCCTAAACGCCCCTCCTACGAGCAGTACTTC. This codes for CASSQVPKRPSYEQYF. The chain carries TRBV4-1 and TRBJ2-7; unclear D gene. The germline V gene encodes CDR1 MGHRA and CDR2 YSYEKL. V gave up 1 base and J gave up 0 bases, with 13 bases separating them. CDR3 length: 16 amino acids.

Written as DNA, the CDR3 is TGTGCCAGCGCCCCTCAGGGGGACACGAACACCGGGGAGCTGTTTTTT. Protein: CASAPQGDTNTGELFF. The rearrangement joins TRBV2 to TRBJ2-2, with 7 bases identical to TRBD1. The V gene's germline CDR1 is SNHLY and CDR2 FYNNEI. The CDR3 length is 16 residues. V was pared by 8 bases and J by 0 bases, with 9 bases of the junction left unmatched.

The chain joins TRBV28 to TRBJ1-4, with 7 bases matching TRBD1. Germline V gives CDR1 MDHEN, CDR2 SYDVKM. Trimming removed 5 bases from V and 1 base from J; junction bases left unmatched: 22. CDR3 length: 21 residues. CDR3 protein: CASSTIRGTESKPRTNEKLFF. DNA for the CDR3: TGTGCCAGCAGTACCATAAGGGGGACAGAATCCAAGCCCAGAACTAATGAAAAACTGTTTTTT. The full variable domain, with the rest looked up from reference TRBV28 and TRBJ1-4, is DVKVTQSSRYLVKRTGEKVFLECVQDMDHENMFWYRQDPGLGLRLIYFSYDVKMKEKGDIPEGYSVSREKKERFSLILESASTNQTSMYLCASSTIRGTESKPRTNEKLFFGSGTQLSVL.

The chain has TRBV27 and TRBJ1-5; D remains ambiguous. The CDR3 runs 15 residues. Germline assignment: CDR1 MNHEY and CDR2 SMNVEV (reference sequence). Trimming left V 3 bases short and J 0 bases short, with 9 bases between. The chain's CDR3 is CASSLWLNSNQPQHF. The DNA of the CDR3 is TGTGCCAGCAGTTTGTGGCTTAATAGCAATCAGCCCCAGCATTTT.

This rearrangement joins TRBV5-1 to TRBJ2-1; D perhaps matches TRBD2 (6 bases). Trimming took 1 base from V and 4 from J, leaving 12 bases between them. Germline V gene lookup returns CDR1 SGHRS and CDR2 YFSETQ. This CDR3 region has 15 residues. The CDR3 sequence: CASSLSSGTYNEQFF. The CDR3 bases are TGCGCCAGCAGCTTGAGTAGCGGAACATACAATGAGCAGTTCTTC.

The chain links TRBV6-1 to TRBJ2-1, with 13 bases fitting TRBD2. CDR3 length: 15 residues. Germline V lookup: CDR1 MNHNS, CDR2 SASEGT. The ends lost 8 bases at V and 9 bases at J; junction bases unmatched: 10. CDR3 loop: CASGRGLAGEGEQFF. The CDR3 nucleotides read TGTGCCAGCGGAAGAGGACTAGCGGGAGAGGGTGAGCAGTTCTTC.

The V call is TRBV30, the J call TRBJ2-5; D is ambiguous. Per the germline V gene, CDR1 is GTSNPN and CDR2 is SVGIG (reference sequence). The CDR3 extends over 14 amino acids. Trimming stripped 2 bases from V and 9 bases from J, with 19 bases between. Here the CDR3 DNA reads TGTGCCTGGAGTTTAACGGAGCTTGTTAGGGCCCAGTACTTC. This codes for CAWSLTELVRAQYF.

J is TRBJ1-5 and V is TRBV4-1; no clear D. Trimming removed 1 base from V and 0 bases from J, with 13 bases in between. The CDR3 sequence is 17 residues long. The germline V gene encodes CDR1 MGHRA and CDR2 YSYEKL. The CDR3: CASSQAGIVTSNQPQHF. CDR3 bases: TGCGCCAGCAGCCAAGCTGGAATAGTTACTAGCAATCAGCCCCAGCATTTT.

This clone was observed a few times. V usage is TRBV2 and J usage is TRBJ1-6; D is undetermined. Germline loops: CDR1 SNHLY, CDR2 FYNNEI. The CDR3 runs 11 residues. V was clipped by 6 bases and J by 15 bases, with 12 bases between them. The CDR3 nucleotides are TGTGCCAGCAGCATAAGTCGGCTCCTCCACTTT. Protein product: CASSISRLLHF.

J is TRBJ1-1 and V is TRBV4-1, with D uncertain. The CDR3 totals 17 residues. Trimming took 0 bases from V and 1 from J, leaving 15 bases between them. Germline V gene sequence: CDR1 MGHRA, CDR2 YSYEKL. Here the CDR3 reads CASSQEREVNTNTEAFF. The CDR3 coding sequence is TGCGCCAGCAGCCAAGAAAGGGAAGTTAACACGAACACTGAAGCTTTCTTT.

The chain recombines TRBV14 with TRBJ1-1, with D unresolved. The CDR3 covers 16 residues. V lost 6 bases to trimming and J lost 6 bases, with 23 bases between them. Looked up from germline, CDR1 is SGHDN and CDR2 is FVKESK. CDR3 DNA: TGTGCCAGCAGTCCCGGGCCCGTTATGGGTGGCGCTGAAGCTTTCTTT. Its translation is CASSPGPVMGGAEAFF. Drawing the rest from reference TRBV14 and TRBJ1-1, the complete variable domain is EAGVTQFPSHSVIEKGQTVTLRCDPISGHDNLYWYRRVMGKEIKFLLHFVKESKQDESGMPNNRFLAERTGGTYSTLKVQPAELEDSGVYFCASSPGPVMGGAEAFFGQGTRLTVV.

The chain is built from TRBV5-1 and TRBJ1-1, with TRBD1 as a possible D gene (5 bases). V was shortened by 6 bases and J by 8 bases, with 29 bases between the two germline ends. In germline, CDR1 is SGHRS, CDR2 YFSETQ. The CDR3 loop spans 17 amino acids. This CDR3 is CASNPTPGLGNTAEAFF. CDR3 in DNA: TGCGCCAGCAACCCTACTCCGGGGCTAGGGAACACTGCGGAAGCTTTCTTT.

This clone was found once. The genes are TRBV4-2 and TRBJ1-1; D is undetermined. Germline V CDR1 and CDR2: LGHNA, YNFKEQ. Trimming left V 1 base short and J 1 base short, with 7 bases between. CDR3 length: 14 amino acids. The CDR3 region is CASSQGQRNTEAFF. CDR3 bases: TGTGCCAGCAGCCAAGGGCAAAGGAACACTGAAGCTTTCTTT.

V usage is TRBV29-1 and J usage is TRBJ2-1; D is tentatively TRBD1 or TRBD2 (5 bases each). The CDR3 is 19 amino acids. CDR1 and CDR2 from the germline V gene are SQVTM and ANQGSEA. Deletions cut 6 bases from V and 1 base from J, with 28 bases between. This chain's CDR3 is CSVAGASYPSRGSYNEQFF. The DNA of the CDR3 is TGCAGCGTGGCCGGGGCCTCCTACCCTTCCCGCGGGTCCTACAATGAGCAGTTCTTC.

The genes are TRBV27 and TRBJ2-2; D uncertain. The CDR3 loop spans 13 amino acids. Trimming pared 1 base from V and 6 bases from J, leaving 6 bases between. Germline V gene sequence: CDR1 MNHEY, CDR2 SMNVEV (reference sequence). The CDR3 DNA follows: TGTGCCAGCAGTTTATATAGCCCCGGGGAGCTGTTTTTT. Encoded protein: CASSLYSPGELFF.

This chain connects TRBV6-6 to TRBJ1-2; 7 nucleotides agree with TRBD1. CDR3 length: 11 amino acids. The germline CDR1 and CDR2 sequences are MNHNY and SVGAGI (reference sequence). Losses at the gene ends were 6 bases for V and 6 bases for J; bases not matched to a gene: 1. CDR3 coding DNA: TGTGCCAGCAGAACAGGGGATGGCTACACCTTC. Its protein is CASRTGDGYTF.

The chain couples TRBV27 to TRBJ1-1; possibly TRBD1 for D (6 bases). The CDR3 has 13 residues. V was trimmed by 6 bases and J by 4 bases, leaving 12 bases between them. The germline CDR1 and CDR2 sequences are MNHEY and SMNVEV (reference sequence). This CDR3 is CASSPGAGTEAFF. In nucleotides, the CDR3 is TGTGCCAGCAGCCCAGGGGCGGGCACTGAAGCTTTCTTT.

The rearrangement joins TRBV15 to TRBJ1-5; D not resolved. The CDR3 sequence is 12 residues long. V lost 0 bases to trimming and J lost 6 bases, with 3 bases between them. The V gene's germline CDR1 is LNHNV and CDR2 YYDKDF (reference sequence). CDR3 sequence (DNA): TGTGCCACCAGCAGAGACGTTCAGCCCCAGCATTTT. It translates to CATSRDVQPQHF. The full variable domain, completed using reference TRBV15 and TRBJ1-5, is DAMVIQNPRYQVTQFGKPVTLSCSQTLNHNVMYWYQQKSSQAPKLLFHYYDKDFNNEADTPDNFQSRRPNTSFCFLDIRSPGLGDTAMYLCATSRDVQPQHFGDGTRLSIL.

The chain links TRBV14 to TRBJ1-5; D remains ambiguous. CDR3 length: 14 residues. Germline V gene lookup returns CDR1 SGHDN and CDR2 FVKESK. V shed 1 base and J shed 2 bases, with 6 bases lying between them. The CDR3 nucleotides read TGTGCCAGCAGCCAAGGAGGACGCAATCAGCCCCAGCATTTT. Amino acid sequence: CASSQGGRNQPQHF.

The chain has TRBV4-1 and TRBJ1-3, with a weak D call TRBD1 (5 bases). The CDR3 contains 14 residues. Trimming shortened V by 1 base and J by 6 bases, and 10 bases separated the two germline ends. The germline CDR1 and CDR2 sequences are MGHRA and YSYEKL. CDR3 in DNA: TGCGCCAGCAGCCAAGGCCAGGGAGTAAACACCATATATTTT. Protein: CASSQGQGVNTIYF.

This chain uses TRBV5-1 with TRBJ2-5, with unresolved D. Trimming shortened V by 0 bases and J by 13 bases, and 16 bases separated the two germline ends. The CDR3 totals 13 residues. CDR1 is SGHRS and CDR2 is YFSETQ in the germline V gene. CDR3 sequence: CASSLDSMYLRYF. The CDR3 coding sequence is TGCGCCAGCAGCTTGGATTCTATGTATCTCCGGTACTTC.

The chain is built from TRBV5-1 and TRBJ1-4; possible D gene TRBD1, 5 bases. The CDR3 length is 14 residues. V lost 4 bases, J lost 7 bases, and 14 bases lay in between. Germline values: CDR1 SGHRS, CDR2 YFSETQ. The DNA for the CDR3 is TGCGCCAGCAGCACCGCGTCGGGGGGTGAAAAACTGTTTTTT. Translation gives CASSTASGGEKLFF.

The chain employs TRBV4-1 and TRBJ1-4; 9 bases match TRBD1. This CDR3 spans 16 amino acids. Germline trimming cut 5 bases from V and 7 bases from J; bases unmatched to any gene: 11. The V gene's germline CDR1 is MGHRA and CDR2 YSYEKL. The CDR3 region has the DNA TGCGCCAGCAGCGATGACTCGGGACAGGGAAGTGAAAAACTGTTTTTT. Translated: CASSDDSGQGSEKLFF.

The chain links TRBV5-6 to TRBJ1-5; tentatively, D is TRBD1 (5 bases). The V gene lost 4 bases and the J gene lost 2 bases, with 10 bases spanning the gap. Germline V gene lookup returns CDR1 SGHDT and CDR2 YYEEEE. The length of the CDR3 is 14 residues. The DNA for the CDR3 is TGTGCCAGCAGCCGCCGGGACGGCAATCAGCCCCAGCATTTT. This gives the protein CASSRRDGNQPQHF. The full variable domain, in which reference TRBV5-6 and TRBJ1-5 provide the parts outside the CDR3, is DAGVTQSPTHLIKTRGQQVTLRCSPKSGHDTVSWYQQALGQGPQFIFQYYEEEERQRGNFPDRFSGHQFPNYSSELNVNALLLGDSALYLCASSRRDGNQPQHFGDGTRLSIL.

The gene calls are TRBV18 and TRBJ2-1; D is possibly TRBD1 or TRBD2 (5 bases each). V gave up 2 bases and J gave up 2 bases, with 10 bases separating them. The CDR3 totals 15 residues. Germline V gene sequence: CDR1 KGHSH, CDR2 LQKENI. The CDR3 nucleotides read TGTGCCAGCTCACCAGGGGACGGAGCCTACAATGAGCAGTTCTTC. Its translation: CASSPGDGAYNEQFF.

This chain uses TRBV7-9 with TRBJ1-2, with 7 bases fitting TRBD1. CDR1 and CDR2 from the germline V gene are SEHNR and FQNEAQ (reference sequence). This CDR3 spans 14 amino acids. Trimming removed 7 bases from V and 4 bases from J; junction bases left unmatched: 9. Here the CDR3 reads CASTVPGTAYGYTF. DNA of the CDR3: TGTGCCAGCACCGTCCCCGGGACAGCCTATGGCTACACCTTC.

This clone has only one observation. The chain links TRBV11-1 to TRBJ1-1; D is unresolved. V shed 3 bases and J shed 5 bases, with 10 bases lying between them. The germline gives CDR1 SGHAT, CDR2 FQDESV (reference sequence). The CDR3 is made up of 13 amino acids. CDR3 DNA: TGTGCCAGCAGCTTCGCGCCTGGGACTGAAGCTTTCTTT. The encoded protein is CASSFAPGTEAFF.

The genes are TRBV27 and TRBJ2-7, with TRBD1 matching 8 bases. This CDR3 has 14 residues. CDR1 and CDR2 (germline): MNHEY, SMNVEV (reference sequence). The junction had 8 bases not matched to a gene; V was cut back by 4 bases and J by 6 bases. CDR3 residues: CASSSGQGNVEQYF. The CDR3, as DNA: TGTGCCAGCAGTTCCGGACAGGGAAACGTCGAGCAGTACTTC.